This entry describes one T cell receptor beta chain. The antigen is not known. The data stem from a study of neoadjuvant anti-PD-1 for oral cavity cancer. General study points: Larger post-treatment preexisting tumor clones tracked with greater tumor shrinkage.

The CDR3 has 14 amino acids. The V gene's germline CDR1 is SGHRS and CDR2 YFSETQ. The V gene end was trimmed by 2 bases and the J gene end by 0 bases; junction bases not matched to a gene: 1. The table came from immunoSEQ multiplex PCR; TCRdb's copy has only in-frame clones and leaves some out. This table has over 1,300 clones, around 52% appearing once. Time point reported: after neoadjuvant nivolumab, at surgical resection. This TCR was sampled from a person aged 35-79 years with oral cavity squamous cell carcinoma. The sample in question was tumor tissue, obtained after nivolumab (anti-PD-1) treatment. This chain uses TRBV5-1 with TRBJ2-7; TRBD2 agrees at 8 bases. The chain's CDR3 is CASSFSGGSYEQYF. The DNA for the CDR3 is TGCGCCAGCAGCTTCAGCGGGGGCTCCTACGAGCAGTACTTC.